Below are 30 T cell receptor beta chains sequenced from a single sample in a study of Graves' ophthalmopathy and Graves' hyperthyroidism. TCR beta CDR3 regions were amplified from RNA transcripts. First-round RT-PCR relied on HTBI primers, and a second-round multiplex PCR came next. TCRdb itself ran the multiplex PCR reads through MiXCR, one entry per CDR3 protein. Here the sample spans around 1,000,000 distinct CDR3 sequences, less than 45% being singletons. The sample taken for sequencing was peripheral blood or thyroid tissue (not recorded which). The receptors were gathered from an adult man with Graves' hyperthyroidism.

Remarks on this clonotype: A much larger clone lies one base from this, so it may be a read error. The genes are TRBV11-2 and TRBJ2-7; a weak D match, TRBD1 (7 bases). CDR1 is SGHAT, CDR2 FQNNGV, per germline. The CDR3 spans 14 residues. In DNA form, the CDR3 reads TGTGCCAGCAACTTACACTCAGGGGGGTACGAGCAGTACTTC. This codes for CASNLHSGGYEQYF.

V usage is TRBV20-1 and J usage is TRBJ1-4, with D hard to call. CDR3 size: 16 residues. The germline V gene has CDR1 DFQATT and CDR2 SNEGSKA (reference sequence). With 1 base removed from V and 0 bases from J, the gap between germline ends came to 12 bases. CDR3 sequence: CSARGAGVATNEKLFF. CDR3 in DNA: TGCAGTGCTAGAGGGGCAGGCGTCGCAACTAATGAAAAACTGTTTTTT.

A few counts support this clonotype. This chain's CDR3 is CASSPPGQDTEAFF. The CDR3 coding sequence is TGTGCCAGCTCACCACCCGGACAGGACACTGAAGCTTTCTTT. The genes are TRBV18 and TRBJ1-1; 7 bases are shared with TRBD1. This CDR3 comprises 14 residues. Per the germline V gene, CDR1 is KGHSH and CDR2 is LQKENI. Germline trimming cut 0 bases from V and 3 bases from J; bases unmatched to any gene: 1.

This clonotype was detected ten times or more. The chain recombines TRBV15 with TRBJ1-5; a weak D match, TRBD1 (5 bases). Germline assignment: CDR1 LNHNV and CDR2 YYDKDF (reference sequence). This CDR3 comprises 14 residues. V was clipped by 5 bases and J by 2 bases, with 10 bases between them. DNA of the CDR3: TGTGCCACCAGCGGACGCAGGGGCAATCAGCCCCAGCATTTT. Translated, it gives CATSGRRGNQPQHF. The full variable domain, in which reference TRBV15 and TRBJ1-5 provide the parts outside the CDR3, is DAMVIQNPRYQVTQFGKPVTLSCSQTLNHNVMYWYQQKSSQAPKLLFHYYDKDFNNEADTPDNFQSRRPNTSFCFLDIRSPGLGDTAMYLCATSGRRGNQPQHFGDGTRLSIL.

This sequence joins TRBV24-1 and TRBJ2-7; 10 nucleotides align to TRBD1. Trimming at V came to 12 bases and at J to 5 bases, leaving 6 bases not matched to a gene. Germline CDR1 is KGHDR and CDR2 is SFDVKD. The CDR3 length is 12 residues. In DNA form, the CDR3 reads TGTGCCCTGGGACAGGGGCGGGACGAGCAGTACTTC. Protein product: CALGQGRDEQYF.

The DNA for the CDR3 is TGTGCCAGCAGCTCCGCCGGGACAGTCGACCAGCCCCAGCATTTT. Amino acid sequence: CASSSAGTVDQPQHF. The chain combines TRBV9 with TRBJ1-5, with TRBD1 identical over 7 bases. The germline CDR1 and CDR2 sequences are SGDLS and YYNGEE. Germline trimming cut 4 bases from V and 7 bases from J; bases unmatched to any gene: 11. This CDR3 region has 15 residues.

This clonotype was observed at least ten times. The gene calls are TRBV7-9 and TRBJ1-1; unclear D gene. CDR1 is SEHNR and CDR2 is FQNEAQ in the germline V gene (reference sequence). CDR3 length: 14 amino acids. Trimming shortened V by 3 bases and J by 9 bases, and 17 bases separated the two germline ends. The DNA for the CDR3 is TGTGCCAGCAGCTTTTCTACCGGGAATCACAAAGCTTTCTTT. Translating it yields CASSFSTGNHKAFF.

V usage is TRBV11-1 and J usage is TRBJ1-2; 10 bases line up with TRBD1. This CDR3 spans 15 amino acids. V lost 4 bases to trimming and J lost 7 bases; unmatched junction nucleotides: 9. CDR1 SGHAT and CDR2 FQDESV come from the germline V gene (reference sequence). DNA for the CDR3: TGTGCCAGCAGCTCGGGACAGGGGAGCATTGGTGGCTACACCTTC. Amino acids: CASSSGQGSIGGYTF.

This clonotype was recorded many times. The chain uses TRBV7-9 and TRBJ2-7; D possibly corresponds to TRBD2 (6 bases). The CDR3 extends over 14 amino acids. V gave up 2 bases and J gave up 4 bases, with 12 bases separating them. Per the germline V gene, CDR1 is SEHNR and CDR2 is FQNEAQ (reference sequence). This CDR3 reads CASSLTGDWYEQYF. CDR3 coding DNA: TGTGCCAGCAGCTTAACGGGAGATTGGTACGAGCAGTACTTC.

The rearrangement uses TRBV10-3 and TRBJ1-2, with D tentatively TRBD1 (5 bases). CDR3 size: 15 residues. Germline V lookup: CDR1 ENHRY, CDR2 SYGVKD. V dropped 2 bases and J dropped 1 base, with 11 bases sitting between them. The CDR3 protein is CAISEAAGLNYGYTF. DNA of the CDR3: TGTGCCATCAGTGAGGCAGCAGGGCTTAACTATGGCTACACCTTC.

Ten or more counts support this clonotype. V is TRBV19 and J is TRBJ1-5; D perhaps matches TRBD1 (5 bases). The CDR3 extends over 14 amino acids. V lost 1 base and J 2 bases, leaving 6 bases between the germline ends. CDR1 and CDR2 (germline): LNHDA, SQIVND (reference sequence). CDR3 in DNA: TGTGCCAGTAGTATAGTGGGGGGCAATCAGCCCCAGCATTTT. This codes for CASSIVGGNQPQHF.

This clonotype has more than one count but fewer than ten. V and J are TRBV7-9 and TRBJ2-5, with D possibly being TRBD2 (9 bases). Trimming cost V 5 bases and J 10 bases, with 20 bases left between them. The CDR3 runs 14 residues. Germline-derived CDR1 and CDR2 are SEHNR and FQNEAQ (reference sequence). CDR3 DNA: TGTGCCAGCAGCCGGCCAGGGGGCGGGGGGGACCAGTACTTC. It translates to CASSRPGGGGDQYF.

This clonotype was picked up a small number of times. The rearrangement links TRBV9 to TRBJ1-2, with 7 positions matching TRBD1. Germline assignment: CDR1 SGDLS and CDR2 YYNGEE. Trimming at V came to 3 bases and at J to 4 bases, leaving 18 bases not matched to a gene. CDR3 length: 18 residues. The CDR3 loop reads CASSGYRQGEFMGYGYTF. The CDR3 DNA is TGTGCCAGCAGCGGGTACAGACAGGGCGAATTTATGGGCTATGGCTACACCTTC.

A note on this clonotype: One end of the junction varies from germline; a read error may be responsible. The rearrangement joins TRBV13 to TRBJ1-2, with TRBD1 matching over 7 bases. Germline CDR1 PRHDT, CDR2 FYEKMQ (reference sequence). The CDR3 totals 15 residues. CDR3 sequence: CTSSLGGDEDYGYTF. CDR3 bases: TGTACCAGCAGCTTAGGGGGCGACGAGGACTATGGCTACACCTTC.

This chain connects TRBV6-5 to TRBJ1-1; D may be TRBD1 (5 bases). CDR1 MNHEY and CDR2 SVGAGI come from the germline V gene. V was pared by 3 bases and J by 0 bases, with 11 bases between. CDR3 size: 15 residues. DNA of the CDR3: TGTGCCAGCAGTTATGCAGGACATTTGAACACTGAAGCTTTCTTT. It yields the protein CASSYAGHLNTEAFF.

The V gene is TRBV2, the J gene TRBJ2-7; 12 bases fit TRBD2. V lost 8 bases to trimming and J lost 4 bases; unmatched junction nucleotides: 6. The V gene's germline CDR1 is SNHLY and CDR2 FYNNEI. CDR3 length: 14 residues. The CDR3 reads CASGRTSGTYEQYF. In nucleotides, the CDR3 is TGTGCCAGCGGCCGGACTAGCGGGACGTACGAGCAGTACTTC.

The CDR3 reads CASSLVGPPYGYTF. The CDR3 nucleotides are TGTGCCAGCAGCTTAGTTGGGCCTCCCTATGGCTACACCTTC. J is TRBJ1-2 and V is TRBV11-2; D is undetermined. Germline loops: CDR1 SGHAT, CDR2 FQNNGV. This CDR3 contains 14 residues. The V gene lost 1 base and the J gene lost 4 bases, with 10 bases spanning the gap. Looking up the rest from reference TRBV11-2 and TRBJ1-2 gives the full variable domain: EAGVAQSPRYKIIEKRQSVAFWCNPISGHATLYWYQQILGQGPKLLIQFQNNGVVDDSQLPKDRFSAERLKGVDSTLKIQPAKLEDSAVYLCASSLVGPPYGYTFGSGTRLTVV.

The chain recombines TRBV15 with TRBJ2-7; D gene unclear. The CDR3 loop spans 15 amino acids. Trimming removed 0 bases at V and 3 bases at J, with 12 bases between. Germline CDR1 LNHNV, CDR2 YYDKDF (reference sequence). CDR3: CATSREIPRYYEQYF. CDR3 DNA: TGTGCCACCAGCAGAGAGATTCCGCGGTACTACGAGCAGTACTTC.

This chain uses TRBV7-2 with TRBJ1-3; 7 bases align to TRBD1. After removal of 5 bases from V and 7 bases from J, the junction contained 5 bases not matched to a gene. Looked up from germline, CDR1 is SGHTA and CDR2 is FQGNSA. This CDR3 has 13 residues. The CDR3 sequence: CASSLGTANTIYF. CDR3 DNA: TGTGCCAGCAGCCTTGGGACAGCGAACACCATATATTTT.

The rearrangement joins TRBV2 to TRBJ1-1; TRBD1 matches at 9 bases. V dropped 5 bases and J dropped 7; count of bases not matched to a gene: 8. CDR3 size: 14 residues. Germline V gives CDR1 SNHLY, CDR2 FYNNEI. The DNA for the CDR3 is TGTGCCAGCAGTCGAGGGACAGGGCCGGGTGAAGCTTTCTTT. It codes for CASSRGTGPGEAFF.

The sample holds many counts of this clonotype. This chain connects TRBV10-2 to TRBJ1-1; D might be TRBD1 (5 bases). V was trimmed by 4 bases and J by 1 base, leaving 10 bases between them. This CDR3 is 14 amino acids long. Germline V CDR1 and CDR2: WSHSY, SAAADI. CDR3 DNA sequence: TGCGCCAGCAGTGTCTGGGGCCAGAACACTGAAGCTTTCTTT. The encoded protein is CASSVWGQNTEAFF.

This clonotype was seen at least ten times. CDR3: CASSLTGPSSNQPQHF. CDR3 DNA: TGTGCCAGCAGTCTCACCGGTCCTTCTAGCAATCAGCCCCAGCATTTT. The chain is built from TRBV7-2 and TRBJ1-5; no firm D call. Per germline, CDR1 SGHTA and CDR2 FQGNSA. Between the trimmed V and J ends, which lost 6 bases and 0 bases, there was a span of 15 bases. This CDR3 region has 16 residues. Together with reference TRBV7-2 and TRBJ1-5, the CDR3 gives the full variable domain: GAGVSQSPSNKVTEKGKDVELRCDPISGHTALYWYRQSLGQGLEFLIYFQGNSAPDKSGLPSDRFSAERTGGSVSTLTIQRTQQEDSAVYLCASSLTGPSSNQPQHFGDGTRLSIL.

The rearrangement links TRBV2 to TRBJ2-2, with D possibly being TRBD2 (6 bases). The germline V gene has CDR1 SNHLY and CDR2 FYNNEI. Trimming left V 5 bases short and J 4 bases short, with 17 bases between. CDR3 length: 16 amino acids. CDR3 sequence (DNA): TGTGCCAGCAGTCCCAGAATGTCCGGGGGCACCGGGGAGCTGTTTTTT. Its translation: CASSPRMSGGTGELFF.

The rearrangement joins TRBV20-1 to TRBJ2-7; the match to TRBD2 covers 8 bases. The germline V gene encodes CDR1 DFQATT and CDR2 SNEGSKA (reference sequence). The CDR3 has 14 residues. Trimming at V came to 5 bases and at J to 4 bases, leaving 10 bases not matched to a gene. The CDR3 region is CSAGPSGSGYEQYF. For the CDR3, the DNA is TGCAGTGCTGGCCCGAGCGGGAGTGGGTACGAGCAGTACTTC.

The chain uses TRBV7-9 and TRBJ1-2; D is ambiguous. This CDR3 is built from 13 residues. The V gene lost 6 bases and the J gene lost 8 bases, with 16 bases spanning the gap. Germline CDR1 and CDR2: SEHNR and FQNEAQ (reference sequence). CDR3 nucleotides: TGTGCCAGCAGTTTGTTGCTAGGGAGCGGCTACACCTTC. Residues: CASSLLLGSGYTF.

Notes on this clonotype: This may come from a read error, since a much larger clone is one base off. This chain connects TRBV10-3 to TRBJ2-7, with TRBD1 matching 7 bases. CDR3 size: 14 residues. The V gene's germline CDR1 is ENHRY and CDR2 SYGVKD. As DNA, the CDR3 is TGTGCCTCCCAGACGACAGGGATCGAACGCGAGCAGCACTTC. This gives the protein CASQTTGIEREQHF.

This clonotype appeared many times. The chain links TRBV5-1 to TRBJ2-2; TRBD1 matches 7 bases. The CDR3 sequence is 16 residues long. CDR1 is SGHRS, CDR2 YFSETQ, per germline. With 4 bases clipped from V and 5 bases from J, the junction kept 11 bases outside the gene matches. CDR3 in amino acids: CASSPDGQVATGELFF. As DNA, the CDR3 is TGCGCCAGCAGCCCGGACGGACAGGTAGCAACCGGGGAGCTGTTTTTT.

This rearrangement joins TRBV5-8 to TRBJ1-5, with TRBD1 as a possible D gene (6 bases). The V gene's germline CDR1 is SGHTS and CDR2 YDEGEE. V was pared by 4 bases and J by 0 bases, with 17 bases between. The CDR3 sequence is 17 residues long. The CDR3 sequence: CASSQGSTGLSNQPQHF. The CDR3 bases are TGTGCCAGCAGCCAAGGATCGACAGGCCTTAGCAATCAGCCCCAGCATTTT.

CDR3 loop: CASSMEGGTEAFF. The CDR3 DNA sequence: TGTGCCAGTAGTATGGAAGGAGGAACTGAAGCTTTCTTT. The rearrangement uses TRBV19 and TRBJ1-1; the D is unclear. The germline gives CDR1 LNHDA, CDR2 SQIVND (reference sequence). V was pared by 3 bases and J by 5 bases, with 10 bases between. CDR3 length equals 13 residues. The full variable domain, rest sourced from reference TRBV19 and TRBJ1-1, is DGGITQSPKYLFRKEGQNVTLSCEQNLNHDAMYWYRQDPGQGLRLIYYSQIVNDFQKGDIAEGYSVSREKKESFPLTVTSAQKNPTAFYLCASSMEGGTEAFFGQGTRLTVV.

Many counts were recorded for this clonotype. This sequence joins TRBV7-6 and TRBJ2-7, with 10 nucleotides matching TRBD1. After removal of 3 bases from V and 5 bases from J, the junction contained 4 bases not matched to a gene. CDR1 and CDR2 from the germline V gene are SGHVS and FNYEAQ. The CDR3 is 14 residues long. CDR3 amino acids: CASSFDRGLHEQYF. CDR3 nucleotides: TGTGCCAGCAGCTTCGACAGGGGGCTCCACGAGCAGTACTTC.